What follows are 13 T cell receptor beta chains derived from one specimen sequenced in a study of T cell repertoires in cytomegalovirus infection. Via MiXCR, TCRdb re-called the reads, giving one row per CDR3 protein. The data contain a few hundred thousand distinct CDR3 sequences, around 40% of them singletons. No antigen has been identified for these receptors. The sample in question was cultured PBMCs, obtained from culture after CMV antigen stimulation. Every receptor here comes from a human donor in good health (CMV status not recorded). Some clones in this sample may be carry-over from other donors' samples.

This chain joins TRBV5-6 and TRBJ2-1, with 10 bases identical to TRBD2. J lost 7 bases, V lost 1 base, and 11 bases had no gene match. Germline V gene lookup returns CDR1 SGHDT and CDR2 YYEEEE. The CDR3 runs 17 residues. CDR3 protein: CASSLRGLAGVLNEQFF. The CDR3 region has the DNA TGTGCCAGCAGCTTGAGAGGGCTAGCGGGAGTTCTGAATGAGCAGTTCTTC.

This chain links TRBV5-6 with TRBJ1-6; TRBD1 agrees at 7 bases. V gave up 1 base and J gave up 9 bases; unmatched junction bases: 7. This CDR3 comprises 15 residues. Germline V gene data show CDR1 as SGHDT and CDR2 as YYEEEE. This CDR3 reads CASSLFLTGFSPLHF. The CDR3 DNA follows: TGTGCCAGCAGCTTGTTTCTGACAGGGTTTTCACCCCTCCACTTT. Supplemented by reference TRBV5-6 and TRBJ1-6, the full variable domain reads DAGVTQSPTHLIKTRGQQVTLRCSPKSGHDTVSWYQQALGQGPQFIFQYYEEEERQRGNFPDRFSGHQFPNYSSELNVNALLLGDSALYLCASSLFLTGFSPLHFGNGTRLTVT.

This clonotype was observed many times. V is TRBV7-2 and J is TRBJ2-7; D possibly corresponds to TRBD2 (6 bases). Looked up from germline, CDR1 is SGHTA and CDR2 is FQGNSA. Trimming took 4 bases from V and 2 from J, leaving 12 bases between them. This CDR3 comprises 14 residues. The CDR3 protein is CASSSGVGTYEQYF. The CDR3 nucleotides are TGTGCCAGCAGCTCGGGAGTGGGGACCTACGAGCAGTACTTC.

This chain links TRBV6-1 with TRBJ2-7, with 8 bases lining up with TRBD2. The germline gives CDR1 MNHNS, CDR2 SASEGT. This CDR3 is 16 amino acids long. J lost 4 bases, V lost 2 bases, and 10 bases had no gene match. The DNA for the CDR3 is TGTGCCAGCAGTGAACCGGGACTAGGGCTATCATACGAGCAGTACTTC. Its protein product is CASSEPGLGLSYEQYF.

This rearrangement joins TRBV7-4 to TRBJ1-3; no firm D call. Trimming pared 4 bases from V and 7 bases from J, leaving 23 bases between. The CDR3 length is 17 residues. Looked up from germline, CDR1 is SGHVT and CDR2 is SQSDAQ. CDR3: CASSSSGQSSSWNTIYF. The CDR3 nucleotides read TGTGCCAGCAGCTCCTCGGGCCAATCTTCCTCTTGGAACACCATATATTTT.

In this sample, this clonotype turned up once. A read error is possible here, since a much larger clone lies one base away. The chain recombines TRBV2 with TRBJ2-5; 8 nucleotides align to TRBD1. The CDR3 has 13 amino acids. The ends lost 6 bases at V and 3 bases at J; junction bases unmatched: 3. Germline lookup yields CDR1 SNHLY and CDR2 FYNNEI. The DNA for the CDR3 is TGTGCCAGCAGCCCGGGACAGGAAGAGACCCAGTACTTC. It yields the protein CASSPGQEETQYF.

CDR3 bases: TGTGCCAGCTGGGGGGCCATCCAACGGGGTTACACCGGGGAGCTGTTTTTT. This encodes CASWGAIQRGYTGELFF. The chain has TRBV12-3 or TRBV12-4 and TRBJ2-2; the D gene could be TRBD1 or TRBD2 (6 bases each). The V end lost 8 bases, the J end lost 3 bases, and 22 bases lay between the germline ends. This CDR3 region has 17 residues.

The chain joins TRBV7-2 to TRBJ2-3; 9 positions agree with TRBD2. Germline values: CDR1 SGHTA, CDR2 FQGNSA. The junction had 14 bases not matched to a gene; V was cut back by 5 bases and J by 5 bases. The CDR3 runs to 17 residues. CDR3: CASSTGRAGGPLDTQYF. The CDR3 bases are TGTGCCAGCAGCACCGGTCGGGCGGGAGGGCCTTTAGATACGCAGTATTTT. The entire variable domain, with the rest obtained from reference TRBV7-2 and TRBJ2-3, is as follows: GAGVSQSPSNKVTEKGKDVELRCDPISGHTALYWYRQSLGQGLEFLIYFQGNSAPDKSGLPSDRFSAERTGGSVSTLTIQRTQQEDSAVYLCASSTGRAGGPLDTQYFGPGTRLTVL.

This chain uses TRBV7-9 with TRBJ1-2; 10 bases match TRBD1. This CDR3 has 13 amino acids. Per germline, CDR1 SEHNR and CDR2 FQNEAQ (reference sequence). J was trimmed by 6 bases and V by 5 bases; bases with no gene match: 3. In DNA, the CDR3 is TGTGCCAGCAGCAACGGACAGGGGGATGGCTACACCTTC. It codes for CASSNGQGDGYTF.

The rearrangement uses TRBV6-1 and TRBJ2-1, with 9 bases aligning to TRBD1. The V gene's germline CDR1 is MNHNS and CDR2 SASEGT. J gave up 8 bases and V 4 bases, and 12 bases lay outside the gene matches. This CDR3 has 16 residues. CDR3 residues: CASSVFRLGTGYEQFF. The CDR3 DNA reads as TGTGCCAGCAGTGTCTTCCGTCTAGGGACAGGGTATGAGCAGTTCTTC.

This chain links TRBV6-5 with TRBJ2-4; perhaps D is TRBD1 or TRBD2 (6 bases each). Deletions cut 5 bases from V and 1 base from J, with 12 bases between. This CDR3 is built from 15 residues. Germline lookup yields CDR1 MNHEY and CDR2 SVGAGI. The CDR3 here is CASSPSGAAKNIQYF. The CDR3 DNA sequence: TGTGCCAGCAGTCCGTCGGGGGCGGCCAAAAACATTCAGTACTTC.

CDR3 sequence: CASSLGGRSTEAFF. CDR3 bases: TGTGCCAGCAGCTTAGGAGGGCGTAGCACTGAAGCTTTCTTT. The chain recombines TRBV7-2 with TRBJ1-1; no clear D. With 1 base removed from V and 4 bases from J, the gap between germline ends came to 10 bases. The length of the CDR3 is 14 residues. Germline V gene data show CDR1 as SGHTA and CDR2 as FQGNSA.

The V and J genes are TRBV12-3 or TRBV12-4 and TRBJ2-7; 12 bases map to TRBD2. This CDR3 comprises 17 residues. V lost 5 bases to trimming and J lost 0 bases; unmatched junction nucleotides: 8. The CDR3 DNA is TGTGCCAGCAGTGGGGGACTAGCGGGTCAAAGCTCCTACGAGCAGTACTTC. Translating it yields CASSGGLAGQSSYEQYF.